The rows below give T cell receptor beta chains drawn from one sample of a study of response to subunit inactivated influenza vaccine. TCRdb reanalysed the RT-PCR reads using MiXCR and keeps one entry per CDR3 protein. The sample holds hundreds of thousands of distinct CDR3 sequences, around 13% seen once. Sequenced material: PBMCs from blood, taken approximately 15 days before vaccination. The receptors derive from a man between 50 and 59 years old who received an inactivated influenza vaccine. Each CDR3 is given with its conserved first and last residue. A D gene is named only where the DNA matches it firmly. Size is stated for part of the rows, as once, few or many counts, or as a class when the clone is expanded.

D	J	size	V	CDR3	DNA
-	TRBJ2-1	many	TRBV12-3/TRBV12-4	CASSSNNEQFF	TGTGCCAGCAGTTCGAACAATGAGCAGTTCTTC
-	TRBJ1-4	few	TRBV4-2	CASSLRQATGGKLFF	TGTGCCAGCAGCCTTCGACAGGCCACCGGGGGAAAACTGTTTTTT
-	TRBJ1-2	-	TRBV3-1	CASSRSDSYGYTF	TGTGCCAGCAGCCGATCGGACAGCTATGGCTACACCTTC
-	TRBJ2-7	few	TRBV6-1	CASSEALRVTATYEQYF	TGTGCCAGCAGTGAAGCCCTTAGGGTGACAGCCACCTACGAGCAGTACTTC
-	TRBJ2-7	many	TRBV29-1	CSVERGREVYF	TGCAGCGTTGAACGGGGTAGGGAAGTGTACTTC
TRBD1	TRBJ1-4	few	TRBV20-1	CSANPGTGGDYEKLFF	TGCAGTGCTAACCCGGGAACAGGGGGCGATTATGAAAAACTGTTTTTT
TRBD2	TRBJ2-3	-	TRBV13	CASSLGPGLEITDTQYF	TGTGCCAGCAGCTTAGGTCCGGGACTAGAGATCACAGATACGCAGTATTTT
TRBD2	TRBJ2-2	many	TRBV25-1	CASSEYFGLGNTGELFF	TGTGCCAGCAGTGAATACTTCGGACTAGGGAACACCGGGGAGCTGTTTTTT
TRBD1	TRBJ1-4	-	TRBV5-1	CASSSTGRGEKLFF	TGCGCCAGCAGCTCGACAGGGCGGGGTGAAAAACTGTTTTTT
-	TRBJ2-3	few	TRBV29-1	CSVPGTLGTQYF	TGCAGCGTGCCCGGGACTCTTGGTACGCAGTATTTT
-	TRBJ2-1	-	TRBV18	CASSPVTPGPDNEQFF	TGTGCCAGCTCACCCGTAACGCCGGGACCGGACAATGAGCAGTTCTTC
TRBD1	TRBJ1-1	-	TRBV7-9	CASSLETGLNTEAFF	TGTGCCAGCAGCTTAGAGACAGGGCTGAACACTGAAGCTTTCTTT
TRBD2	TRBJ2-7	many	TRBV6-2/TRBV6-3	CASSYLGRANEQYF	TGTGCCAGCAGTTACCTCGGGAGGGCCAACGAGCAGTACTTC